A single sample is the source of the 14 T cell receptor beta chains below, sequenced in a study of a mutant IDH1 vaccine in newly diagnosed glioma. Time point specified: week 11, during vaccination. One vaccine dose held 300 ug of mutant IDH1 20-mer peptide and came with topical imiquimod. Produced via immunoSEQ multiplex PCR; TCRdb's table is partial and in-frame only. The sample shows some 130,000 clones, about 80% of them seen only once. Their specific antigens are unknown. The sequencing here drew on PBMCs, taken from a glioma patient whose treatment included an IDH1 peptide vaccine. Every receptor here comes from a man aged 35 to 55 with glioma.

V usage is TRBV7-2 and J usage is TRBJ2-1, with 9 bases lining up with TRBD1. With 4 bases clipped from V and 9 bases from J, the junction kept 1 base outside the gene matches. From germline, CDR1 is SGHTA and CDR2 FQGNSA. The CDR3 is made up of 12 amino acids. DNA for the CDR3: TGTGCCAGCAGCTGGGACAGGGTTGAGCAGTTCTTC. Translation: CASSWDRVEQFF. The entire variable domain, with the rest obtained from reference TRBV7-2 and TRBJ2-1, is as follows: GAGVSQSPSNKVTEKGKDVELRCDPISGHTALYWYRQSLGQGLEFLIYFQGNSAPDKSGLPSDRFSAERTGGSVSTLTIQRTQQEDSAVYLCASSWDRVEQFFGPGTRLTVL.

This clone was counted only a few times. J is TRBJ2-3 and V is TRBV19; 10 nucleotides agree with TRBD1. The J segment lost 2 bases and the V segment lost 7 bases, leaving 6 bases of the junction unmatched. The germline V gene encodes CDR1 LNHDA and CDR2 SQIVND (reference sequence). This CDR3 spans 15 amino acids. CDR3 coding DNA: TGTGCCAGTACCTCCGGGACAGGGGCCACAGATACGCAGTATTTT. This codes for CASTSGTGATDTQYF.

This clone was observed a handful of times. V is TRBV10-3 and J is TRBJ1-3; D call uncertain. In germline, CDR1 is ENHRY, CDR2 SYGVKD. The CDR3 runs 11 residues. Between the trimmed V and J ends, which lost 11 bases and 3 bases, there was a span of 8 bases. CDR3 DNA: TGTGCCTTAGGAAATGGAAACACCATATATTTT. Translating it yields CALGNGNTIYF.

The chain has TRBV4-3 and TRBJ2-3, with 8 bases lining up with TRBD2. This CDR3 contains 15 residues. Trimming took 4 bases from V and 1 from J; bases not matched to a gene: 4. In germline, CDR1 is LGHNA, CDR2 YSLEER. CDR3 nucleotide sequence: TGCGCCAGCAGCCTTAGTAGCGGGGGCACAGATACGCAGTATTTT. It codes for CASSLSSGGTDTQYF.

The chain recombines TRBV29-1 with TRBJ1-3; 10 bases fit TRBD1. The V gene end was trimmed by 3 bases and the J gene end by 8 bases; junction bases not matched to a gene: 10. CDR1 and CDR2 from the germline V gene are SQVTM and ANQGSEA. The CDR3 is made up of 15 amino acids. In nucleotides, the CDR3 is TGCAGCGTTGAGGCTCCCGACAGGGGGCTGGACACCATATATTTT. As protein: CSVEAPDRGLDTIYF.

CDR3 sequence: CASSPVPYEQYF. CDR3 nucleotides: TGTGCCAGCTCACCGGTCCCCTACGAGCAGTACTTC. The chain has TRBV18 and TRBJ2-7; no definite D call. The V and J ends lost 3 bases and 2 bases respectively, with 5 bases between them. Germline values: CDR1 KGHSH, CDR2 LQKENI. The CDR3 is made up of 12 amino acids.

The gene calls are TRBV7-9 and TRBJ1-1, with D perhaps TRBD1 (5 bases). Looked up from germline, CDR1 is SEHNR and CDR2 is FQNEAQ (reference sequence). The CDR3 sequence is 16 residues long. V was clipped by 5 bases and J by 0 bases, with 16 bases between them. The CDR3, as DNA: TGTGCCAGCAGCCCCTCGGGACGGACCATGAACACTGAAGCTTTCTTT. Its protein is CASSPSGRTMNTEAFF.

J is TRBJ2-7 and V is TRBV9, with D possibly being TRBD1 (6 bases). There are 14 residues in the CDR3. The V end was cut by 0 bases, the J end by 3 bases, with 10 bases between. Germline V gene lookup returns CDR1 SGDLS and CDR2 YYNGEE. The CDR3 DNA is TGTGCCAGCAGCGTAGAGGCGACAGGCTACGAGCAGTACTTC. As protein: CASSVEATGYEQYF.

This chain connects TRBV12-5 to TRBJ1-1; 7 bases align to TRBD1. The CDR3 has 14 residues. Germline CDR1 reads LGHNT; CDR2 reads FRNRAP. V was pared by 10 bases and J by 0 bases, with 8 bases of the junction left unmatched. For the CDR3, the DNA is TGTGCTACCATGGGACAGCACATGAACACTGAAGCTTTCTTT. Translating it yields CATMGQHMNTEAFF.

As DNA, the CDR3 is TGTGCCAGCAGCTTAGTCGGGGGCCTTTCTGGAGAGACCCAGTACTTC. As protein: CASSLVGGLSGETQYF. The chain recombines TRBV7-2 with TRBJ2-5; the D gene could be TRBD1 or TRBD2 (6 bases each). The V and J ends lost 1 base and 4 bases respectively, with 16 bases between them. CDR1 and CDR2 (germline): SGHTA, FQGNSA. There are 16 residues in the CDR3.

The chain uses TRBV27 and TRBJ2-1; D not resolved. Looked up from germline, CDR1 is MNHEY and CDR2 is SMNVEV (reference sequence). The length of the CDR3 is 15 residues. V gave up 1 base and J gave up 4 bases, with 11 bases separating them. DNA for the CDR3: TGTGCCAGCAGTTTATTGTGGGAAACTTACAATGAGCAGTTCTTC. Its protein product is CASSLLWETYNEQFF.

The chain joins TRBV23-1 to TRBJ2-2; perhaps TRBD1 as D (7 bases). TRBV23-1 carries the ORF label, with uncertain function. V was trimmed by 0 bases and J by 3 bases, leaving 11 bases between them. This CDR3 is 16 amino acids long. This CDR3 reads CASSQSEGAHTGELFF. CDR3 bases: TGCGCCAGCAGTCAATCGGAGGGGGCGCACACCGGGGAGCTGTTTTTT.

This clone appeared a single time. This sequence joins TRBV19 and TRBJ2-1; 8 bases line up with TRBD1. The CDR3 has 13 residues. Germline V lookup: CDR1 LNHDA, CDR2 SQIVND (reference sequence). V was pared by 4 bases and J by 10 bases, with 6 bases of the junction left unmatched. The CDR3 DNA follows: TGTGCCAGTAGTACAGACAGGGGAGGAGAGCAGTTCTTC. Translated: CASSTDRGGEQFF.

The genes are TRBV18 and TRBJ2-7; 11 nucleotides match TRBD2. V lost 5 bases to trimming and J lost 4 bases; unmatched junction nucleotides: 7. This CDR3 comprises 15 residues. CDR1 and CDR2 from the germline V gene are KGHSH and LQKENI. Here the CDR3 DNA reads TGTGCCAGCTCATCAATAGCGGGAGGGCCGTACGAGCAGTACTTC. Its protein product is CASSSIAGGPYEQYF.